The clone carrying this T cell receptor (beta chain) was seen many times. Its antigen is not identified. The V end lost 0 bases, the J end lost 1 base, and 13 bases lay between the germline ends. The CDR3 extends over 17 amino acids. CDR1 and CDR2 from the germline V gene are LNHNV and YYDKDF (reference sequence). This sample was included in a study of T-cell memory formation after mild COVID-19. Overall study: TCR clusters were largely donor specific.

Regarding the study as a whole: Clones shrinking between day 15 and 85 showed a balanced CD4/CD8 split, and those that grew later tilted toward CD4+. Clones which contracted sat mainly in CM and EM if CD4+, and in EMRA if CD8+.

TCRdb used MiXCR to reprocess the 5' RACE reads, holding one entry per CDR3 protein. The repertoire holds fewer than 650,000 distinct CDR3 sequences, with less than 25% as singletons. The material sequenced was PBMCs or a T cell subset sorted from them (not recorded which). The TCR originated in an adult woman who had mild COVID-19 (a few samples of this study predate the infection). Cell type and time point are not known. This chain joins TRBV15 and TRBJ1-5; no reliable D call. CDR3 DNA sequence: TGTGCCACCAGCAGAGATCCCCCACAGACAAGCAATCAGCCCCAGCATTTT. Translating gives CATSRDPPQTSNQPQHF.